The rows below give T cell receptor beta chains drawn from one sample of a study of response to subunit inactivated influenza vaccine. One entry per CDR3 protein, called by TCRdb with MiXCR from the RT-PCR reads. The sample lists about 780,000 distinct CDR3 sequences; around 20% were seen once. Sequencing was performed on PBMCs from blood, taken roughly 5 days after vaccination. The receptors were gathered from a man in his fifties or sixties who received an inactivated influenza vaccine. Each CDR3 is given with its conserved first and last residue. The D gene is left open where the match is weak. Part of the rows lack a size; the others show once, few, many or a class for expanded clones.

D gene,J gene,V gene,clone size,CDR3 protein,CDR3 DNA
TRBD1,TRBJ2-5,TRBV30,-,CAWSVLGGQQETQYF,TGTGCCTGGAGTGTACTTGGGGGACAGCAAGAGACCCAGTACTTC
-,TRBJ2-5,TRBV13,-,CASSLGGTQETQYF,TGTGCCAGCAGCTTAGGCGGGACCCAAGAGACCCAGTACTTC
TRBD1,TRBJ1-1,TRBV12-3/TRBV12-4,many,CASSGTVREAFF,TGTGCCAGCAGCGGGACAGTACGTGAAGCTTTCTTT
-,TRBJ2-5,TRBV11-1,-,CASSRGLTQETQYF,TGTGCCAGCAGCCGCGGACTAACCCAAGAGACCCAGTACTTC
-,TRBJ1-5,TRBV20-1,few,CSARGLSGSNQPQHF,TGCAGTGCTAGAGGCCTATCGGGTAGCAATCAGCCCCAGCATTTT
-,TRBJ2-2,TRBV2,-,CASRTSLNTGELFF,TGTGCCAGCAGAACTAGCCTCAACACCGGGGAGCTGTTTTTT
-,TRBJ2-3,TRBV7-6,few,CASSVHMGSIGDTQYF,TGTGCCAGCAGCGTACATATGGGTTCCATAGGAGATACGCAGTATTTT
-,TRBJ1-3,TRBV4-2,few,CASSQENQPRPGNTIYF,TGTGCCAGCAGCCAAGAAAACCAGCCGAGACCTGGAAACACCATATATTTT
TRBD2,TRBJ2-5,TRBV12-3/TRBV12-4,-,CASSTWGTSHGGGWTQYF,TGTGCCAGCAGCACATGGGGGACTAGTCACGGGGGAGGTTGGACCCAGTACTTC
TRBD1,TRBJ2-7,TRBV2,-,CASSVYRGPYEQYF,TGTGCCAGCAGTGTATACAGGGGGCCCTACGAACAGTACTTC
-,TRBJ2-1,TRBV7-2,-,CASSWGPGDEQFF,TGTGCCAGCAGCTGGGGACCCGGGGATGAGCAGTTCTTC
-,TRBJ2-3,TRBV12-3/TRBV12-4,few,CASSRRTTNTQYF,TGTGCCAGCAGCCGAAGGACTACTAATACGCAGTATTTT
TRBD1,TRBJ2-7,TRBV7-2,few,CASSLVTGTGAREQYF,TGTGCCAGCAGCTTAGTTACCGGGACAGGAGCGAGGGAGCAGTACTTC
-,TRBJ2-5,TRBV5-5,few,CASSRTSLETQYF,TGTGCCAGCAGCCGTACCAGCTTGGAGACCCAGTACTTC
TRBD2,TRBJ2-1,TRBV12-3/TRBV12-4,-,CASSRGGGEQFF,TGTGCCAGCAGCCGGGGGGGCGGTGAGCAGTTCTTC
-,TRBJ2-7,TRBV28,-,CASSPNWEQYF,TGTGCCAGCAGCCCCAACTGGGAGCAGTACTTC
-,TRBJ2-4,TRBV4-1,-,CASSQDHGSNIQYF,TGCGCCAGCAGCCAAGATCACGGCAGTAACATTCAGTACTTC
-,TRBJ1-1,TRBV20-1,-,CSAMSAVNTEAFF,TGCAGTGCTATGAGTGCGGTGAACACTGAAGCTTTCTTT
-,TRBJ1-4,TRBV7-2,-,CASGQGGEKLFF,TGTGCCAGCGGTCAGGGAGGTGAAAAACTGTTTTTT
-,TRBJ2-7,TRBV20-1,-,CSATPGQPYEQYF,TGCAGTGCTACCCCCGGTCAACCCTACGAGCAGTACTTC
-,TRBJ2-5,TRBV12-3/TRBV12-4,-,CASRQGREETQYF,TGTGCCAGCAGACAGGGAAGAGAAGAGACCCAGTACTTC
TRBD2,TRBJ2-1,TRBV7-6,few,CASLASWTSGRAGNEQFF,TGTGCCAGCCTGGCCTCCTGGACTAGCGGGAGGGCGGGCAATGAGCAGTTCTTC
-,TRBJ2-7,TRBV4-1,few,CASSHEYEQYF,TGCGCCAGCAGCCACGAATACGAGCAGTACTTC